This TCR beta chain came from a study of untreated major depressive disorder. The CDR3 is 16 amino acids. Germline CDR1 and CDR2: SGHTA and FQGNSA. Between the trimmed V and J ends, which lost 5 bases and 2 bases, there was a span of 18 bases. Sequenced by immunoSEQ multiplex PCR; TCRdb stores in-frame clones only, minus some. Here the sample spans about 20,000 clones, around 87% being singletons. The clonotype originates from a woman in her 30s in good health. The chain has TRBV7-2 and TRBJ1-2; no firm D call. The sample taken for sequencing was CD4+ T cells from PBMCs. This CDR3 reads CASSLSRRAGNYGYTF. For the CDR3, the DNA is TGTGCCAGCAGCCTAAGTCGTCGTGCAGGAAACTATGGCTACACCTTC.